The next 20 T cell receptor beta chains were all read from a single sample in a study of control samples from healthy donors and cancer patients. Only in-frame clones appear in the TCRdb table, and some are missing; sequencing was by immunoSEQ multiplex PCR. The record lists 150,000 to 200,000 clones, of which the ten most abundant hold less than 2.5%. Sequencing used blood. The receptors here all came from a woman in her twenties or thirties in good health.

The rearrangement joins TRBV14 to TRBJ2-3; 15 bases are shared with TRBD2. V dropped 5 bases and J dropped 5; count of bases not matched to a gene: 8. Germline values: CDR1 SGHDN, CDR2 FVKESK. This CDR3 has 17 amino acids. CDR3 nucleotide sequence: TGTGCCAGCAGCGACCCCGGGACTAGCGGGGGGATAGATACGCAGTATTTT. Protein sequence: CASSDPGTSGGIDTQYF.

The chain carries TRBV7-9 and TRBJ2-2; 8 bases map to TRBD1. This CDR3 comprises 12 residues. The V gene end was trimmed by 10 bases and the J gene end by 4 bases; junction bases not matched to a gene: 2. Germline CDR1 is SEHNR and CDR2 is FQNEAQ (reference sequence). CDR3 region: CAKDRATGELFF. The CDR3 nucleotides read TGTGCCAAGGACAGGGCCACCGGGGAGCTGTTTTTT.

J is TRBJ2-5 and V is TRBV24-1, with D perhaps TRBD1 (6 bases). Trimming removed 3 bases at V and 1 base at J, with 11 bases between. Germline-derived CDR1 and CDR2 are KGHDR and SFDVKD. This CDR3 region has 15 residues. The chain's CDR3 is CATSDAQTGQETQYF. CDR3 bases: TGTGCCACCAGTGATGCTCAGACAGGCCAAGAGACCCAGTACTTC.

The chain is built from TRBV28 and TRBJ2-3, with 7 bases aligning to TRBD1. V shed 6 bases and J 4 bases; nucleotides not matched to a gene: 4. This CDR3 region has 13 residues. Germline CDR1 MDHEN, CDR2 SYDVKM. This chain's CDR3 is CASRSTGADTQYF. As DNA, the CDR3 is TGTGCCAGCAGATCTACAGGGGCAGATACGCAGTATTTT.

The V gene is TRBV30, the J gene TRBJ1-5, with D hard to call. V was pared by 0 bases and J by 4 bases, with 13 bases between. The CDR3 is made up of 15 amino acids. Germline loops: CDR1 GTSNPN, CDR2 SVGIG (reference sequence). In DNA, the CDR3 is TGTGCCTGGAGTGTAGGGCTGAGCAGGAATCAGCCCCAGCATTTT. This sequence encodes CAWSVGLSRNQPQHF. Based on the CDR3 plus reference TRBV30 and TRBJ1-5, the full variable domain is SQTIHQWPATLVQPVGSPLSLECTVEGTSNPNLYWYRQAAGRGLQLLFYSVGIGQISSEVPQNLSASRPQDRQFILSSKKLLLSDSGFYLCAWSVGLSRNQPQHFGDGTRLSIL.

This sequence joins TRBV6-5 and TRBJ1-6; D unresolved. V gave up 0 bases and J gave up 7 bases, with 13 bases separating them. The CDR3 is 16 amino acids. The germline CDR1 and CDR2 sequences are MNHEY and SVGAGI. CDR3 amino acids: CASSYSLASGNSPLHF. The CDR3 coding sequence is TGTGCCAGCAGTTACTCTCTAGCCTCCGGGAATTCACCCCTCCACTTT.

The CDR3 DNA follows: TGTGCCAGCATCGAAGGTGAAGGGAAGGGCTACACCTTC. It encodes CASIEGEGKGYTF. This chain uses TRBV2 with TRBJ1-2; no clear D gene. Germline CDR1 is SNHLY and CDR2 is FYNNEI. Between the trimmed V and J ends, which lost 7 bases and 8 bases, there was a span of 17 bases. This CDR3 is 13 amino acids long.

About this clone itself: The sample contains more than one DNA sequence encoding this CDR3. This chain links TRBV3-1 (or the pseudogene TRBV3-2) with TRBJ1-2; 8 bases agree with TRBD1. This CDR3 has 13 amino acids. Germline V gives CDR1 LGHDT, CDR2 YNNKEL (reference sequence). The trim removed 4 bases at V and 6 bases at J, leaving 4 bases unmatched. The DNA of the CDR3 is TGTGCCAGCAGCCCCCGGACAGGGAATGGCTACACCTTC. It specifies CASSPRTGNGYTF.

The chain uses TRBV29-1 and TRBJ2-4, with a weak D call TRBD2 (6 bases). The germline CDR1 and CDR2 sequences are SQVTM and ANQGSEA. The CDR3 length is 14 residues. CDR3 nucleotides: TGCAGGGGGGGAGGAGATCTAGCCAAAAACATTCAGTACTTC. Translation: CRGGGDLAKNIQYF. Filled out from reference TRBV29-1 and TRBJ2-4, the complete variable domain reads SAVISQKPSRDICQRGTSLTIQCQVDSQVTMMFWYRQQPGQSLTLIATANQGSEATYESGFVIDKFPISRPNLTFSTLTVSNMSPEDSSIYLCRGGGDLAKNIQYFGAGTRLSVL.

The chain is built from TRBV29-1 and TRBJ2-1; D remains unclear. Trimming removed 4 bases from V and 5 bases from J, with 6 bases in between. Germline V gene sequence: CDR1 SQVTM, CDR2 ANQGSEA. The CDR3 has 11 amino acids. The CDR3 bases are TGCAGCGTTGTGCGGAACAATGAGCAGTTCTTC. Encoded protein: CSVVRNNEQFF.

V usage is TRBV7-9 and J usage is TRBJ1-6, with D possibly matching TRBD1 (6 bases). The germline gives CDR1 SEHNR, CDR2 FQNEAQ (reference sequence). V was trimmed by 0 bases and J by 7 bases, leaving 13 bases between them. The CDR3 totals 16 residues. This CDR3 reads CASSLAQGFYNSPLHF. The DNA of the CDR3 is TGTGCCAGCAGCTTAGCACAGGGTTTTTACAATTCACCCCTCCACTTT.

The V gene is TRBV5-1, the J gene TRBJ2-7; 9 bases are shared with TRBD2. Germline lookup yields CDR1 SGHRS and CDR2 YFSETQ. The CDR3 totals 15 residues. V shed 0 bases, J shed 3 bases, and the junction held 4 bases outside the gene matches. CDR3 sequence: CASSLEVAGVYEQYF. In DNA form, the CDR3 reads TGCGCCAGCAGCTTGGAAGTAGCGGGGGTCTACGAGCAGTACTTC.

The chain combines TRBV13 with TRBJ2-3; 8 nucleotides line up with TRBD2. The V segment lost 5 bases and the J segment 0 bases; nucleotides outside the gene matches: 4. Germline V gene sequence: CDR1 PRHDT, CDR2 FYEKMQ (reference sequence). The CDR3 spans 15 residues. CDR3 nucleotides: TGTGCCAGCAGCCCCCGCGGGGGGAGCACAGATACGCAGTATTTT. Encoded protein: CASSPRGGSTDTQYF.

This chain connects TRBV5-1 to TRBJ2-2, with 9 bases matching TRBD2. Looked up from germline, CDR1 is SGHRS and CDR2 is YFSETQ. V shed 0 bases, J shed 2 bases, and the junction held 8 bases outside the gene matches. The CDR3 has 18 residues. The CDR3 here is CASSLAGSGGFNTGELFF. As DNA, the CDR3 is TGCGCCAGCAGCTTGGCCGGTAGCGGGGGATTTAACACCGGGGAGCTGTTTTTT.

V and J are TRBV25-1 and TRBJ1-2; possible D gene TRBD1, 5 bases. Trimming cost V 3 bases and J 2 bases, with 16 bases left between them. Germline V gene sequence: CDR1 MGHDK, CDR2 SYGVNS. The CDR3 has 16 amino acids. Written as DNA, the CDR3 is TGTGCCAGCAGTGAGTCCCTAGGTAGGGGAAACTATGGCTACACCTTC. It translates to CASSESLGRGNYGYTF.

V gene TRBV7-3 combines with J gene TRBJ1-2; D call uncertain. CDR1 and CDR2 from the germline V gene are SGHTA and FQGTGA. This CDR3 comprises 14 residues. The ends were cut back, 1 base at V and 5 bases at J, with 11 bases in the middle. The CDR3 DNA reads as TGTGCCAGCAGCTTAATCCCCCAGCGATATGGCTACACCTTC. Encoded protein: CASSLIPQRYGYTF.

The chain joins TRBV9 to TRBJ2-2; D might be TRBD1 (5 bases). This CDR3 has 15 amino acids. The V gene's germline CDR1 is SGDLS and CDR2 YYNGEE. Trimming pared 3 bases from V and 5 bases from J, leaving 14 bases between. The CDR3 protein is CASSGTRQGTGELFF. The CDR3 coding sequence is TGTGCCAGCAGCGGAACGAGGCAGGGAACCGGGGAGCTGTTTTTT. The full variable domain, rest sourced from reference TRBV9 and TRBJ2-2, is DSGVTQTPKHLITATGQRVTLRCSPRSGDLSVYWYQQSLDQGLQFLIQYYNGEERAKGNILERFSAQQFPDLHSELNLSSLELGDSALYFCASSGTRQGTGELFFGEGSRLTVL.

The chain employs TRBV4-2 and TRBJ2-6; no clear D gene. CDR1 is LGHNA and CDR2 is YNFKEQ in the germline V gene. V was trimmed by 0 bases and J by 0 bases, leaving 15 bases between them. The CDR3 is 19 residues long. The CDR3 nucleotides read TGTGCCAGCAGCCAAGATATGTGGCAGGAGAGCTCTGGGGCCAACGTCCTGACTTTC. Protein product: CASSQDMWQESSGANVLTF.

The chain recombines TRBV6-5 with TRBJ1-1, with D possibly TRBD1 on 6 matching bases. The CDR3 extends over 15 amino acids. V shed 5 bases and J shed 5 bases, with 18 bases lying between them. Germline CDR1 and CDR2: MNHEY and SVGAGI. The DNA of the CDR3 is TGTGCCAGCAGTACATGGGGTCAGGGGTGGACTGAAGCTTTCTTT. Its protein is CASSTWGQGWTEAFF.

The chain has TRBV19 and TRBJ1-2, with D perhaps matching TRBD1 (5 bases). CDR3 size: 13 residues. Trimming left V 3 bases short and J 6 bases short, with 11 bases between. Per the germline V gene, CDR1 is LNHDA and CDR2 is SQIVND (reference sequence). CDR3 sequence: CASSMGLIDGYTF. CDR3 sequence (DNA): TGTGCCAGTAGTATGGGGCTGATAGATGGCTACACCTTC. The whole variable domain, remainder taken from reference TRBV19 and TRBJ1-2, is DGGITQSPKYLFRKEGQNVTLSCEQNLNHDAMYWYRQDPGQGLRLIYYSQIVNDFQKGDIAEGYSVSREKKESFPLTVTSAQKNPTAFYLCASSMGLIDGYTFGSGTRLTVV.